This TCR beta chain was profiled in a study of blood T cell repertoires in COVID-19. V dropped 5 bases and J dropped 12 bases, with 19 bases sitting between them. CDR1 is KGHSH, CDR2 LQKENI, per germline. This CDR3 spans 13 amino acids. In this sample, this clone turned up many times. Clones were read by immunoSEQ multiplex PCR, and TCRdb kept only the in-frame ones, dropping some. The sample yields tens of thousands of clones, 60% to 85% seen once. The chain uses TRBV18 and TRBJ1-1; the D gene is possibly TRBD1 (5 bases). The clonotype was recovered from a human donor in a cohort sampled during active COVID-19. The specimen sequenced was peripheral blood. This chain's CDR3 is CASSTSKEGKTFF. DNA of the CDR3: TGTGCCAGCTCAACCTCGAAGGAGGGGAAGACTTTCTTT.